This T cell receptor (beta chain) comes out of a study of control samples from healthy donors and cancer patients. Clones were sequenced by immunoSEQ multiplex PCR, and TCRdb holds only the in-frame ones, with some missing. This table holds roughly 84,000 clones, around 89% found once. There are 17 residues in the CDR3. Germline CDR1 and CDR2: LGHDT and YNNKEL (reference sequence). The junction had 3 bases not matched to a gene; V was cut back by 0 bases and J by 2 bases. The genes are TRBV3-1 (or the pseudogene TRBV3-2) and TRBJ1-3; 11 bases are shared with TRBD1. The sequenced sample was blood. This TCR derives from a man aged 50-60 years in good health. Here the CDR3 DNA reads TGTGCCAGCAGCCAAGATCTGGGACAGGGGGCTGGAAACACCATATATTTT. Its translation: CASSQDLGQGAGNTIYF.